The 12 T cell receptor beta chains given below trace back to one sample, sequenced in a study of identical twins. One entry per CDR3 protein results from TCRdb running MiXCR on the 5' RACE reads. This sample yields about 900,000 distinct CDR3 sequences, of which roughly an eighth are seen a single time; around 1.6% belongs to the top ten. The same sample was also studied in work on yellow fever vaccine responses in identical twins.

Sequencing was done on a sample of PBMCs. The source is a woman younger than 35 in good health.

The V gene is TRBV29-1, the J gene TRBJ1-4; 10 nucleotides match TRBD1. Germline V gene sequence: CDR1 SQVTM, CDR2 ANQGSEA. The CDR3 runs 13 residues. Unmatched junction bases numbered 3, after V lost 4 bases and J lost 7 bases. This chain's CDR3 is CSVGRQGAEKLFF. In DNA form, the CDR3 reads TGCAGCGTTGGCCGACAGGGGGCTGAAAAACTGTTTTTT.

This clonotype was counted a few times. The chain recombines TRBV5-1 with TRBJ2-3; 9 bases match TRBD2. CDR3 length equals 15 residues. Per the germline V gene, CDR1 is SGHRS and CDR2 is YFSETQ. The trim removed 5 bases at V and 5 bases at J, leaving 9 bases unmatched. CDR3 sequence (DNA): TGCGCCAGCAGTTCTGGGTTTAGCGGGGGAGATACGCAGTATTTT. Its protein is CASSSGFSGGDTQYF.

This clonotype has a handful of counts. J is TRBJ2-3 and V is TRBV10-1; D gene unclear. V lost 7 bases, J lost 2 bases, and 10 bases lay in between. The CDR3 is 13 amino acids. Germline-derived CDR1 and CDR2 are WNHNN and SYGVQD (reference sequence). CDR3: CASTGQNTDTQYF. CDR3 nucleotide sequence: TGCGCCAGCACAGGTCAGAACACAGATACGCAGTATTTT.

V gene TRBV11-2 combines with J gene TRBJ2-7, with no clear D. The germline V gene has CDR1 SGHAT and CDR2 FQNNGV. The CDR3 is 16 amino acids. Trimming cost V 1 base and J 0 bases, with 13 bases left between them. This chain's CDR3 is CASSLVGRSSSYEQYF. The DNA for the CDR3 is TGTGCCAGCAGCTTAGTCGGACGTAGTTCCTCCTACGAGCAGTACTTC.

The chain couples TRBV19 to TRBJ2-3, with 9 bases aligning to TRBD2. From germline, CDR1 is LNHDA and CDR2 SQIVND (reference sequence). This CDR3 spans 15 amino acids. V shed 7 bases and J 0 bases; nucleotides not matched to a gene: 5. CDR3 region: CASTPTSGSTDTQYF. The CDR3 nucleotides are TGTGCCAGTACCCCGACTAGCGGAAGCACAGATACGCAGTATTTT.

V gene TRBV10-3 combines with J gene TRBJ2-3; 10 bases match TRBD1. The germline V gene encodes CDR1 ENHRY and CDR2 SYGVKD. Trimming cost V 5 bases and J 3 bases; bases outside gene matches: 5. CDR3 size: 15 residues. DNA for the CDR3: TGTGCCATCAGTTGGACAGGGGGACTAACAGATACGCAGTATTTT. Its protein is CAISWTGGLTDTQYF.

This clonotype was picked up a small number of times. The rearrangement links TRBV7-6 to TRBJ1-1; D call uncertain. V was trimmed by 7 bases and J by 1 base, leaving 10 bases between them. From germline, CDR1 is SGHVS and CDR2 FNYEAQ. The CDR3 covers 13 residues. In DNA, the CDR3 is TGTGCCAGCACCCCGGGTGCGAACACTGAAGCTTTCTTT. Its protein is CASTPGANTEAFF.

The chain combines TRBV20-1 with TRBJ2-7; 7 nucleotides line up with TRBD1. CDR3 length: 13 residues. Germline V gives CDR1 DFQATT, CDR2 SNEGSKA (reference sequence). Trimming at V came to 5 bases and at J to 0 bases, leaving 4 bases not matched to a gene. The CDR3 DNA is TGCAGTGCTCAAGGGACAGTCTCCTACGAGCAGTACGTC. Its protein is CSAQGTVSYEQYV.

The genes are TRBV7-9 and TRBJ2-7, with TRBD2 as a possible D gene (6 bases). The CDR3 contains 11 residues. CDR1 is SEHNR, CDR2 FQNEAQ, per germline (reference sequence). Trimming took off 4 bases at V and 13 bases at J, with 14 bases between the two ends. The CDR3 region is CASSSPEGSYF. The CDR3 DNA reads TGTGCCAGCAGCTCCCCGGAGGGGTCCTACTTC.

V is TRBV19 and J is TRBJ2-1; TRBD2 agrees at 7 bases. Germline V lookup: CDR1 LNHDA, CDR2 SQIVND (reference sequence). The CDR3 has 13 residues. Losses at the gene ends were 4 bases for V and 9 bases for J; bases not matched to a gene: 6. The CDR3 protein is CASSTLARPEQFF. The CDR3 bases are TGTGCCAGTAGTACACTAGCGAGGCCTGAGCAGTTCTTC.

A few counts support this clonotype. The chain carries TRBV20-1 and TRBJ2-2; D is uncertain. This CDR3 region has 11 residues. Trimming left V 3 bases short and J 1 base short, with 0 bases between. CDR1 is DFQATT, CDR2 SNEGSKA, per germline (reference sequence). CDR3 sequence: CSARNTGELFF. CDR3 sequence (DNA): TGCAGTGCTAGGAACACCGGGGAGCTGTTTTTT.

The J gene is TRBJ2-7, the V gene TRBV20-1; D ambiguous. Germline V gene sequence: CDR1 DFQATT, CDR2 SNEGSKA (reference sequence). The V end lost 3 bases, the J end lost 2 bases, and 8 bases lay between the germline ends. The CDR3 length is 12 residues. DNA of the CDR3: TGCAGTGCTAGTAGTCCGACCTACGAGCAGTACGTC. Amino acids: CSASSPTYEQYV.